This entry is about one TCR beta chain. Germline V gene lookup returns CDR1 MDHEN and CDR2 SYDVKM. With 6 bases removed from V and 6 bases from J, the gap between germline ends came to 17 bases. The CDR3 length is 14 residues. These data are taken from a study of blood T cell repertoires in COVID-19. Study at large: The United States, Italy and Spain provided the acute and convalescent COVID-19 samples.

Categorization into cohorts depended on clinical history that participants reported. Original data processing: Reference gene primer amplification gave estimated nucleated cell counts. TCRdb's table, derived via immunoSEQ multiplex PCR, lists solely in-frame clones and lacks some. Clone size and the V and J calls come from that table; the DNA yielded D and trimming. Of about 500,000 clones in the sample, about nine tenths were seen once. What was sequenced was PBMCs or T cells enriched from blood (not recorded which). J is TRBJ1-2 and V is TRBV28, with D uncertain. This sequence originates from a woman aged 18-29 years who had recovered from COVID-19. The DNA of the CDR3 is TGTGCCAGCAGGCCCCGAGTAGGGAGTCATGGCTACACCTTC. As protein: CASRPRVGSHGYTF.